These 29 T cell receptor beta chains originate from one sample sequenced in a study of identical twins. TCRdb independently ran MiXCR on the 5' RACE reads; one entry per CDR3 protein. The sample has fewer than 550,000 distinct CDR3 sequences, over 11% seen once. These records were also assigned to another study, of yellow fever vaccine responses in identical twins.

Sequencing was done on a sample of CD4+ T cells sorted from blood. The origin of the receptors is a woman in her late teens or twenties in good health.

V usage is TRBV24-1 and J usage is TRBJ2-1; TRBD1 agrees at 10 bases. The germline V gene has CDR1 KGHDR and CDR2 SFDVKD. CDR3 length: 16 residues. Germline trimming cut 3 bases from V and 8 bases from J; bases unmatched to any gene: 9. CDR3 nucleotides: TGTGCCACCAGTGATGCCGGGACAGGGGTCCGGGATGAGCAGTTCTTC. Translation gives CATSDAGTGVRDEQFF.

The V gene is TRBV20-1, the J gene TRBJ2-3; the match to TRBD1 covers 8 bases. J was trimmed by 5 bases and V by 4 bases; bases with no gene match: 5. CDR1 is DFQATT and CDR2 is SNEGSKA in the germline V gene (reference sequence). The CDR3 has 13 residues. The CDR3 protein is CSANRGAIDTQYF. CDR3 in DNA: TGCAGTGCTAACAGGGGGGCGATAGATACGCAGTATTTT.

A few counts support this clonotype. The V call is TRBV20-1, the J call TRBJ2-5; D is ambiguous. This CDR3 is 13 amino acids long. Germline CDR1 reads DFQATT; CDR2 reads SNEGSKA (reference sequence). The V end lost 0 bases, the J end lost 5 bases, and 10 bases lay between the germline ends. The CDR3 DNA reads as TGCAGTGCTAGAGATAATCCTAGTGAGACCCAGTACTTC. Its translation is CSARDNPSETQYF.

This chain links TRBV11-1 with TRBJ2-6; D may match TRBD1 or TRBD2 (6 bases each). V was shortened by 2 bases and J by 1 base, with 18 bases between the two germline ends. Germline CDR1 and CDR2: SGHAT and FQDESV (reference sequence). This CDR3 is built from 19 residues. The CDR3 DNA follows: TGTGCCAGCAGCTTAAGCGGGCGGAAAACAGGGTCTGGGGCCAACGTCCTGACTTTC. Protein: CASSLSGRKTGSGANVLTF.

The chain is built from TRBV28 and TRBJ2-5; no reliable D call. Trimming stripped 3 bases from V and 5 bases from J, with 7 bases between. Germline V gene sequence: CDR1 MDHEN, CDR2 SYDVKM. The CDR3 has 12 residues. The CDR3 region has the DNA TGTGCCAGCAGTTTCTATTGGGAGACCCAGTACTTC. Its translation: CASSFYWETQYF.

This clonotype was observed a few times. V usage is TRBV6-1 and J usage is TRBJ2-6, with D unresolved. Trimming pared 7 bases from V and 0 bases from J, leaving 13 bases between. CDR1 MNHNS and CDR2 SASEGT come from the germline V gene. The CDR3 contains 16 residues. CDR3 bases: TGTGCCAGCACTGGTGTCCTTTCCTCTGGGGCCAACGTCCTGACTTTC. Protein: CASTGVLSSGANVLTF.

This rearrangement joins TRBV19 to TRBJ1-1; D not resolved. The CDR3 runs to 13 residues. Germline V CDR1 and CDR2: LNHDA, SQIVND (reference sequence). V lost 3 bases, J lost 1 base, and 6 bases lay in between. The CDR3 region has the DNA TGTGCCAGTAGTATGGCCCAGAACACTGAAGCTTTCTTT. Residues: CASSMAQNTEAFF.

The rearrangement uses TRBV5-1 and TRBJ2-1; 12 nucleotides align to TRBD2. This CDR3 has 20 residues. The V gene end was trimmed by 4 bases and the J gene end by 8 bases; junction bases not matched to a gene: 22. The germline V gene has CDR1 SGHRS and CDR2 YFSETQ. The CDR3 DNA is TGCGCCAGCAGCCGTTTCCGCGCCCCCGGACTAGCGGGGTCTTTTGATGAGCAGTTCTTC. Amino acids: CASSRFRAPGLAGSFDEQFF. The full variable domain, with the rest looked up from reference TRBV5-1 and TRBJ2-1, is KAGVTQTPRYLIKTRGQQVTLSCSPISGHRSVSWYQQTPGQGLQFLFEYFSETQRNKGNFPGRFSGRQFSNSRSEMNVSTLELGDSALYLCASSRFRAPGLAGSFDEQFFGPGTRLTVL.

This clonotype has a count of ten or more. The rearrangement links TRBV12-3 or TRBV12-4 to TRBJ1-2; D gene uncertain. V gave up 6 bases and J gave up 7 bases, with 27 bases separating them. CDR3 size: 17 residues. The CDR3 DNA reads as TGTGCCAGCAGCCCTCTCTCGGCCGGCTCCCGCCGAAGTGGCTACACCTTC. Amino acids: CASSPLSAGSRRSGYTF.

This clonotype was observed a few times. The J gene is TRBJ2-4, the V gene TRBV5-1; D is unclear. V was cut by 0 bases and J by 6 bases, with 13 bases left in between. The CDR3 sequence is 15 residues long. CDR1 and CDR2 (germline): SGHRS, YFSETQ. The CDR3 loop reads CASSLDGADRNIQYF. The CDR3 coding sequence is TGCGCCAGCAGCTTGGATGGTGCAGATAGAAACATTCAGTACTTC.

V and J are TRBV24-1 and TRBJ2-2; possibly TRBD1 for D (6 bases). Trimming shortened V by 0 bases and J by 0 bases, and 10 bases separated the two germline ends. The CDR3 contains 17 residues. Germline CDR1 KGHDR, CDR2 SFDVKD. The CDR3 nucleotides read TGTGCCACCAGTGATTTGGGTACAGGGCCGAACACCGGGGAGCTGTTTTTT. Protein product: CATSDLGTGPNTGELFF.

The chain is built from TRBV5-1 and TRBJ2-7; D is possibly TRBD1 (6 bases). Germline CDR1 reads SGHRS; CDR2 reads YFSETQ. The CDR3 is 13 residues long. V lost 3 bases, J lost 4 bases, and 11 bases lay in between. The CDR3 DNA reads as TGCGCCAGCAGCTCCCCGCAGGGGTACGAGCAGTACTTC. The encoded protein is CASSSPQGYEQYF.

The chain uses TRBV20-1 and TRBJ2-7; D is perhaps TRBD2 (6 bases). CDR1 DFQATT and CDR2 SNEGSKA come from the germline V gene (reference sequence). The CDR3 has 16 residues. Trimming removed 4 bases at V and 4 bases at J, with 23 bases between. Written as DNA, the CDR3 is TGCAGTGCTATACACTACCCCCCGGGAGTACGGTACGAGCAGTACTTC. This encodes CSAIHYPPGVRYEQYF.

This chain joins TRBV9 and TRBJ2-3, with D uncertain. With 0 bases removed from V and 1 base from J, the gap between germline ends came to 9 bases. This CDR3 region has 15 residues. In germline, CDR1 is SGDLS, CDR2 YYNGEE. CDR3 sequence (DNA): TGTGCCAGCAGCGTAGTGGTAGGAGGCACAGATACGCAGTATTTT. Its protein product is CASSVVVGGTDTQYF.

V gene TRBV30 combines with J gene TRBJ2-1, with D tentatively TRBD2 (5 bases). Trimming left V 0 bases short and J 2 bases short, with 8 bases between. Germline values: CDR1 GTSNPN, CDR2 SVGIG (reference sequence). There are 14 residues in the CDR3. CDR3 loop: CAWSVQLAYNEQFF. CDR3 in DNA: TGTGCCTGGAGTGTACAACTAGCCTACAATGAGCAGTTCTTC.

This clonotype has just a few counts. V is TRBV29-1 and J is TRBJ1-3; 7 bases agree with TRBD1. The germline V gene encodes CDR1 SQVTM and CDR2 ANQGSEA. This CDR3 has 14 residues. The J segment lost 4 bases and the V segment lost 6 bases, leaving 9 bases of the junction unmatched. The CDR3 nucleotides read TGCAGCGTAGCGGGGACAGCGGCGGGAAACACCATATATTTT. It yields the protein CSVAGTAAGNTIYF.

The rearrangement uses TRBV7-8 and TRBJ2-5, with D possibly matching TRBD1 (6 bases). V was cut by 1 base and J by 3 bases, with 12 bases left in between. CDR3 size: 15 residues. The V gene's germline CDR1 is SGHVS and CDR2 FQNEAQ. The CDR3: CASSLGFRGKETQYF. Here the CDR3 DNA reads TGTGCCAGCAGCTTAGGTTTCAGGGGAAAAGAGACCCAGTACTTC.

The genes are TRBV6-2 or TRBV6-3 and TRBJ2-2; a possible D gene is TRBD1 (7 bases). Trimming took 5 bases from V and 4 from J, leaving 26 bases between them. The length of the CDR3 is 19 residues. Per germline, CDR1 MNHEY and CDR2 SVGEGT. Here the CDR3 reads CASSDTGEVPYDGTGELFF. The CDR3 DNA sequence: TGTGCCAGCAGTGATACAGGGGAGGTACCCTACGATGGCACCGGGGAGCTGTTTTTT.

This clonotype has a handful of counts. DNA of the CDR3: TGTGCCAGCAGTTACCCGGCAACATCAAGCTACGAGCAGTACTTC. Amino acid sequence: CASSYPATSSYEQYF. The chain is built from TRBV6-2 or TRBV6-3 and TRBJ2-7, with D unclear. This CDR3 has 15 amino acids. The V gene lost 2 bases and the J gene lost 3 bases, with 14 bases spanning the gap. Germline V CDR1 and CDR2: MNHEY, SVGEGT.

The rearrangement uses TRBV27 and TRBJ2-3; unclear D gene. V dropped 3 bases and J dropped 2 bases, with 9 bases sitting between them. The CDR3 has 14 residues. The germline V gene has CDR1 MNHEY and CDR2 SMNVEV (reference sequence). The chain's CDR3 is CASSLNSPTDTQYF. CDR3 DNA sequence: TGTGCCAGCAGTTTGAACAGCCCCACAGATACGCAGTATTTT.

This clonotype showed up just a few times. The chain has TRBV7-2 and TRBJ2-2, with D uncertain. Per germline, CDR1 SGHTA and CDR2 FQGNSA. The ends were cut back, 1 base at V and 6 bases at J, with 6 bases in the middle. The CDR3 extends over 13 amino acids. The chain's CDR3 is CASSLVRPGELFF. CDR3 DNA sequence: TGTGCCAGCAGCTTAGTAAGGCCCGGGGAGCTGTTTTTT.

This clonotype was counted only a few times. One end of the junction is discordant with germline, which a read error may explain. This chain joins TRBV29-1 and TRBJ2-3; 7 bases match TRBD2. The CDR3 is 13 residues long. Germline CDR1 reads SQVTM; CDR2 reads ANQGSEA. Here the CDR3 reads CTIRASGTGTQYF. CDR3 nucleotide sequence: TGCACCATCCGGGCTAGCGGAACAGGTACGCAGTATTTT.

The J gene is TRBJ1-4, the V gene TRBV28; 9 bases are shared with TRBD1. The germline gives CDR1 MDHEN, CDR2 SYDVKM. This CDR3 comprises 14 residues. V was pared by 6 bases and J by 2 bases, with 1 base of the junction left unmatched. The CDR3 loop reads CASRGQGTNEKLFF. The DNA of the CDR3 is TGTGCCAGCAGGGGACAGGGCACTAATGAAAAACTGTTTTTT.

The table lists this clonotype with a few counts. The rearrangement uses TRBV4-2 and TRBJ1-5; D is possibly TRBD1 (6 bases). With 0 bases removed from V and 2 bases from J, the gap between germline ends came to 8 bases. Germline V CDR1 and CDR2: LGHNA, YNFKEQ. This CDR3 has 15 amino acids. This CDR3 is CASSQEWTGNQPQHF. CDR3 bases: TGTGCCAGCAGCCAAGAATGGACAGGCAATCAGCCCCAGCATTTT.

This clonotype was recorded a few times. V gene TRBV11-2 combines with J gene TRBJ2-1, with a tentative D call TRBD1 (5 bases). Germline V lookup: CDR1 SGHAT, CDR2 FQNNGV. This CDR3 is 13 amino acids long. The V gene lost 2 bases and the J gene lost 7 bases, with 9 bases spanning the gap. CDR3 sequence (DNA): TGTGCCAGCAGCTTACTAGGGGCAAATGAGCAGTTCTTC. Its protein product is CASSLLGANEQFF.

The chain combines TRBV2 with TRBJ2-1; 16 bases align to TRBD2. Germline CDR1 is SNHLY and CDR2 is FYNNEI. This CDR3 comprises 16 residues. With 5 bases clipped from V and 6 bases from J, the junction kept 4 bases outside the gene matches. The CDR3 DNA reads as TGTGCCAGCAGTAGAGGGACTAGCGGGAGGGCCAATGAGCAGTTCTTC. It translates to CASSRGTSGRANEQFF.

This clonotype was detected a few times. The gene calls are TRBV5-4 and TRBJ2-5, with TRBD2 matching 10 bases. Per germline, CDR1 SGHNT and CDR2 YYREEE (reference sequence). V shed 0 bases, J shed 4 bases, and the junction held 21 bases outside the gene matches. The CDR3 sequence is 21 residues long. CDR3: CASSLVARLAGLKGLGETQYF. In DNA form, the CDR3 reads TGTGCCAGCAGCTTGGTTGCCCGACTAGCGGGCTTAAAGGGGCTGGGAGAGACCCAGTACTTC.

This clonotype appeared a few times. This chain links TRBV4-3 with TRBJ2-1; D remains unclear. Trimming took off 0 bases at V and 9 bases at J, with 9 bases between the two ends. The germline CDR1 and CDR2 sequences are LGHNA and YSLEER. This CDR3 has 13 amino acids. The CDR3 spells CASSQDIESEQFF. Here the CDR3 DNA reads TGCGCCAGCAGCCAAGACATAGAGAGTGAGCAGTTCTTC.

The sample holds a few counts of this clonotype. This chain uses TRBV20-1 with TRBJ2-2; D uncertain. The CDR3 runs to 11 residues. Trimming pared 0 bases from V and 6 bases from J, leaving 2 bases between. CDR1 is DFQATT, CDR2 SNEGSKA, per germline (reference sequence). In DNA form, the CDR3 reads TGCAGTGCTAGAGATCCCGGGGAGCTGTTTTTT. This sequence encodes CSARDPGELFF.